The 18 T cell receptor beta chains below were found in one sample sequenced in a study of T cell repertoires in cytomegalovirus infection. MiXCR was run by TCRdb on the reads, yielding one entry per CDR3 protein. The sample comprises fewer than 300,000 distinct CDR3 sequences, about 25% of which are singletons, and around 14% rests with the top ten. The sample taken for sequencing was PBMCs. The receptors were sampled from a human donor in good health (CMV status not recorded). Some clones in this sample may be carry-over from other donors' samples.

V gene TRBV29-1 combines with J gene TRBJ2-2; D not resolved. The CDR3 has 12 amino acids. CDR1 SQVTM and CDR2 ANQGSEA come from the germline V gene. V dropped 5 bases and J dropped 7 bases, with 11 bases sitting between them. CDR3 bases: TGCAGCGTTTCTCTAAAGGGCGGGGAGCTGTTTTTT. Translation: CSVSLKGGELFF.

This chain uses TRBV19 with TRBJ2-1; 11 bases agree with TRBD2. J gave up 6 bases and V 5 bases, and 3 bases lay outside the gene matches. Germline V gene lookup returns CDR1 LNHDA and CDR2 SQIVND (reference sequence). The CDR3 totals 14 residues. The chain's CDR3 is CASSATSGINEQFF. CDR3 nucleotides: TGTGCCAGTAGTGCGACTAGCGGGATCAATGAGCAGTTCTTC.

This clonotype was counted only a few times. V gene TRBV5-5 combines with J gene TRBJ2-7, with D perhaps matching TRBD2 (6 bases). V was cut by 0 bases and J by 3 bases, with 10 bases left in between. The germline CDR1 and CDR2 sequences are SGHKS and YYEKEE (reference sequence). This CDR3 contains 14 residues. CDR3 in amino acids: CASSLAWGVYEQYF. The CDR3 DNA reads TGTGCCAGCAGCTTGGCCTGGGGGGTCTACGAGCAGTACTTC.

CDR3: CSARGDRNYGYTF. The CDR3 DNA sequence: TGCAGTGCTAGAGGGGACAGGAACTATGGCTACACCTTC. This sequence joins TRBV20-1 and TRBJ1-2; TRBD1 matches 8 bases. Losses at the gene ends were 1 base for V and 2 bases for J; bases not matched to a gene: 0. The CDR3 extends over 13 amino acids. Germline V gene data show CDR1 as DFQATT and CDR2 as SNEGSKA (reference sequence).

This clonotype came up once. The V gene is TRBV5-1, the J gene TRBJ2-7; D is undetermined. The CDR3 runs to 13 residues. From germline, CDR1 is SGHRS and CDR2 YFSETQ. V shed 0 bases and J shed 4 bases, with 8 bases lying between them. The CDR3 here is CASSLDSEYEQYF. The CDR3 DNA is TGCGCCAGCAGCTTGGACAGCGAGTACGAGCAGTACTTC.

This sequence joins TRBV28 and TRBJ2-4; the D is unclear. Germline-derived CDR1 and CDR2 are MDHEN and SYDVKM. CDR3 length: 16 amino acids. V dropped 3 bases and J dropped 0 bases, with 12 bases sitting between them. This CDR3 is CASSFGLILAKNIQYF. The CDR3 bases are TGTGCCAGCAGTTTTGGGCTGATACTAGCCAAAAACATTCAGTACTTC.

To note about this clonotype: At one of its ends the junction is not consistent with the germline gene, which may arise from a read error. The rearrangement joins TRBV12-3 or TRBV12-4 to TRBJ2-3; 10 nucleotides match TRBD2. This CDR3 spans 14 amino acids. CDR3 loop: CASSSSGSIDTQYF. CDR3 nucleotide sequence: TGTGCCAGCAGTTCTAGCGGGAGCATAGATACGCAGTATTTT.

The rearrangement joins TRBV20-1 to TRBJ2-7, with unresolved D. Germline CDR1 is DFQATT and CDR2 is SNEGSKA (reference sequence). The CDR3 is 12 amino acids. Between the trimmed V and J ends, which lost 1 base and 1 base, there was a span of 5 bases. CDR3 nucleotides: TGCAGTGCTAGAGGGGGTTCCTACGAGCAGTACTTC. It is translated as CSARGGSYEQYF.

The rearrangement links TRBV11-2 to TRBJ1-1, with D uncertain. Germline CDR1 is SGHAT and CDR2 is FQNNGV. Trimming left V 5 bases short and J 5 bases short, with 9 bases between. The CDR3 loop spans 12 amino acids. CDR3 DNA: TGTGCCAGCAGCCTTGGGAGGACTGAAGCTTTCTTT. Its protein product is CASSLGRTEAFF.

This chain connects TRBV19 to TRBJ1-2; unclear D gene. The CDR3 is 14 amino acids. CDR1 and CDR2 (germline): LNHDA, SQIVND (reference sequence). With 3 bases removed from V and 8 bases from J, the gap between germline ends came to 16 bases. The CDR3 nucleotides are TGTGCCAGTAGTATTACGGGCGGCTCGGGAGGCTACACCTTC. It translates to CASSITGGSGGYTF.

The sample holds many counts of this clonotype. The gene calls are TRBV7-2 and TRBJ1-6; D unclear. Germline CDR1 and CDR2: SGHTA and FQGNSA. The CDR3 consists of 14 residues. Trimming removed 5 bases from V and 3 bases from J, with 8 bases in between. CDR3 nucleotides: TGTGCCAGCAGCCCTTGGGACTATAATTCACCCCTCCACTTT. This gives the protein CASSPWDYNSPLHF.

The chain links TRBV7-9 to TRBJ1-4, with 8 bases lining up with TRBD1. Germline V gene sequence: CDR1 SEHNR, CDR2 FQNEAQ (reference sequence). V gave up 6 bases and J gave up 7 bases; unmatched junction bases: 13. This CDR3 is 16 amino acids long. This CDR3 reads CASRLGQADLSEKLFF. As DNA, the CDR3 is TGTGCCAGCAGATTGGGACAGGCGGACCTGAGTGAAAAACTGTTTTTT.

J is TRBJ2-7 and V is TRBV7-2, with D maybe TRBD2 (5 bases). The CDR3 sequence is 14 residues long. Germline loops: CDR1 SGHTA, CDR2 FQGNSA. Trimming stripped 1 base from V and 4 bases from J, with 11 bases between. In nucleotides, the CDR3 is TGTGCCAGCAGCTTAGATATGCGGGTATACGAGCAGTACTTC. This translates into CASSLDMRVYEQYF.

In its sample, this clonotype was seen many times. The chain is built from TRBV7-2 and TRBJ2-1; TRBD2 aligns across 7 bases. V trimming: 5 bases; J trimming: 8 bases; junction bases outside the gene matches: 15. CDR1 and CDR2 from the germline V gene are SGHTA and FQGNSA. The CDR3 spans 16 residues. CDR3 nucleotide sequence: TGTGCCAGCAGCCAACAGAGCGGGAATACTATCTATGAGCAGTTCTTC. Its protein product is CASSQQSGNTIYEQFF.

The chain employs TRBV15 and TRBJ2-5; 9 positions agree with TRBD2. V lost 0 bases to trimming and J lost 0 bases; unmatched junction nucleotides: 5. Germline CDR1 is LNHNV and CDR2 is YYDKDF (reference sequence). The length of the CDR3 is 17 residues. The CDR3 protein is CATSRDRASGDQETQYF. The CDR3 nucleotides read TGTGCCACCAGCAGAGATAGGGCTAGCGGGGACCAAGAGACCCAGTACTTC. Together with reference TRBV15 and TRBJ2-5, the CDR3 gives the full variable domain: DAMVIQNPRYQVTQFGKPVTLSCSQTLNHNVMYWYQQKSSQAPKLLFHYYDKDFNNEADTPDNFQSRRPNTSFCFLDIRSPGLGDTAMYLCATSRDRASGDQETQYFGPGTRLLVL.

This clonotype has a count of ten or more. This chain links TRBV7-8 with TRBJ2-7; the match to TRBD2 covers 7 bases. Germline V gives CDR1 SGHVS, CDR2 FQNEAQ. The CDR3 contains 14 residues. Trimming cost V 5 bases and J 3 bases; bases outside gene matches: 7. This chain's CDR3 is CASSPSGPFYEQYF. Here the CDR3 DNA reads TGTGCCAGCAGCCCTAGCGGCCCATTCTACGAGCAGTACTTC. Full variable domain (outside the CDR3, taken from reference TRBV7-8 and TRBJ2-7): GAGVSQSPRYKVAKRGQDVALRCDPISGHVSLFWYQQALGQGPEFLTYFQNEAQLDKSGLPSDRFFAERPEGSVSTLKIQRTQQEDSAVYLCASSPSGPFYEQYFGPGTRLTVT.

This clonotype was counted between two and nine times. The CDR3 coding sequence is TGTGCCAGCTCACCCCCGGGCAGGGCCCCGGGTGAAAAACTGTTTTTT. Amino acids: CASSPPGRAPGEKLFF. This rearrangement joins TRBV18 to TRBJ1-4, with D maybe TRBD1 (5 bases). The CDR3 length is 16 residues. The germline V gene encodes CDR1 KGHSH and CDR2 LQKENI. Trimming removed 3 bases at V and 7 bases at J, with 18 bases between.

The CDR3 loop is CASSYSKGGDYNEQFF. CDR3 nucleotides: TGTGCCAGCAGTTACTCGAAAGGCGGAGACTACAATGAGCAGTTCTTC. V and J are TRBV6-2 or TRBV6-3 and TRBJ2-1; no definite D call. CDR3 length equals 16 residues. Per the germline V gene, CDR1 is MNHEY and CDR2 is SVGEGT. V was pared by 0 bases and J by 3 bases, with 12 bases between.